This entry describes one T cell receptor beta chain. This specimen belongs to a study of T cell changes during pregnancy in multiple sclerosis. Using immunoSEQ multiplex PCR, the repertoire was profiled, and TCRdb retains in-frame clones only, with some absent. The repertoire holds more than 25,000 clones, with roughly 89% as singletons. This CDR3 spans 15 amino acids. With 6 bases clipped from V and 0 bases from J, the junction kept 2 bases outside the gene matches. Germline V lookup: CDR1 MNHNS, CDR2 SASEGT. This rearrangement joins TRBV6-1 to TRBJ2-6; 7 nucleotides agree with TRBD1. The sequencing here drew on CD8+ T cells from peripheral blood mononuclear cells, taken in the first trimester of pregnancy. The receptor comes from a female donor with multiple sclerosis, enrolled in a pregnancy study. CDR3 amino acids: CASRTGDSGANVLTF. The CDR3 DNA reads as TGTGCCAGCAGAACAGGGGACTCTGGGGCCAACGTCCTGACTTTC.